These 10 T cell receptor beta chains were all obtained from the same sample, sequenced in a study of low-dose radiotherapy and immunotherapy resistance in tumors. Time point of the sample: before trial treatment. Both TCRalpha and TCRbeta chains were reverse transcribed with V-gene-specific primers. It was with a constant-region primer and a V-primer adapter that TCRs were amplified over 20 PCR cycles. In TCRdb, the reads were re-called with MiXCR into one record per CDR3 protein. The repertoire includes more than 70,000 distinct CDR3 sequences, around 30% of them detected once, and 11% sits in the top ten. The sequencing used PBMCs, collected before treatment. All receptors derive from a female donor with ovarian cancer.

The V call is TRBV6-6, the J call TRBJ2-1; 13 nucleotides match TRBD2. CDR3 length: 17 residues. Germline assignment: CDR1 MNHNY and CDR2 SVGAGI (reference sequence). Trimming took 0 bases from V and 7 from J; bases not matched to a gene: 6. DNA for the CDR3: TGTGCCAGCAGTTACTCCCGTTGGACTAGCGGGAGAAATGAGCAGTTCTTC. Amino acids: CASSYSRWTSGRNEQFF.

This clonotype occurred many times. The rearrangement joins TRBV20-1 to TRBJ2-1; TRBD2 matches at 13 bases. The trim removed 3 bases at V and 7 bases at J, leaving 6 bases unmatched. Germline V gene lookup returns CDR1 DFQATT and CDR2 SNEGSKA (reference sequence). The CDR3 spans 15 residues. CDR3 DNA sequence: TGCAGTGCTAGCATCGGGACTAGCGGGACAAATGAGCAGTTCTTC. Translating gives CSASIGTSGTNEQFF.

This clonotype has ten or more counts. The CDR3, as DNA: TGCGCCAGCAGCTTCCGGGACAGGGTAGGGAAAAATGGCTACACCTTC. Translated: CASSFRDRVGKNGYTF. This sequence joins TRBV5-1 and TRBJ1-2; TRBD1 aligns across 9 bases. The CDR3 spans 16 residues. The germline V gene has CDR1 SGHRS and CDR2 YFSETQ. The V gene end was trimmed by 2 bases and the J gene end by 6 bases; junction bases not matched to a gene: 11.

In its sample, this clonotype is large. J is TRBJ2-1 and V is TRBV20-1, with 11 nucleotides matching TRBD1. After removal of 4 bases from V and 6 bases from J, the junction contained 2 bases not matched to a gene. The germline gives CDR1 DFQATT, CDR2 SNEGSKA (reference sequence). CDR3 size: 13 residues. The CDR3 protein is CSATGTGGNEQFF. CDR3 nucleotides: TGCAGTGCTACTGGGACAGGGGGCAATGAGCAGTTCTTC.

This clonotype was counted ten times or more. The gene calls are TRBV20-1 and TRBJ2-1; D remains ambiguous. The CDR3 is 14 amino acids. Germline CDR1 DFQATT, CDR2 SNEGSKA (reference sequence). V lost 1 base, J lost 6 bases, and 13 bases lay in between. The CDR3 sequence: CSARVPLGPNEQFF. For the CDR3, the DNA is TGCAGTGCTAGAGTCCCCCTGGGCCCCAATGAGCAGTTCTTC.

This clonotype counts as medium-sized. A read error may produce the germline difference seen at one junction end. The chain combines TRBV5-1 with TRBJ1-2, with TRBD1 matching over 9 bases. Per germline, CDR1 SGHRS and CDR2 YFSETQ. CDR3 length: 14 amino acids. This CDR3 is CASSTGGGNYGYTF. DNA for the CDR3: TGTGCCAGCAGCACAGGGGGCGGAAACTATGGCTACACCTTC.

The chain employs TRBV5-6 and TRBJ2-2; D not resolved. Germline V gene data show CDR1 as SGHDT and CDR2 as YYEEEE. The CDR3 totals 14 residues. V was clipped by 4 bases and J by 2 bases, with 9 bases between them. This chain's CDR3 is CASSHDTNTGELFF. CDR3 bases: TGTGCCAGCAGCCACGACACAAACACCGGGGAGCTGTTTTTT.

The V call is TRBV7-2, the J call TRBJ2-1, with 10 bases fitting TRBD2. The V gene end was trimmed by 2 bases and the J gene end by 6 bases; junction bases not matched to a gene: 10. This CDR3 comprises 17 residues. CDR1 and CDR2 (germline): SGHTA, FQGNSA. The CDR3 protein is CASSLKGVAGGFNEQFF. The DNA for the CDR3 is TGTGCCAGCAGCTTAAAGGGAGTAGCGGGGGGTTTCAATGAGCAGTTCTTC.

This clonotype was recorded at least ten times. V usage is TRBV3-1 and J usage is TRBJ1-1; 9 bases line up with TRBD1. V lost 5 bases and J lost 1; bases outside the gene matches: 5. The V gene's germline CDR1 is LGHDT and CDR2 YNNKEL (reference sequence). The CDR3 is 15 residues long. The CDR3 bases are TGTGCCAGCAGCTTCCGGACAGGGGCGAACACTGAAGCTTTCTTT. It translates to CASSFRTGANTEAFF.

This clonotype occurred many times. The genes are TRBV6-2 or TRBV6-3 and TRBJ1-5, with D hard to call. Germline CDR1 MNHEY, CDR2 SVGEGT. The CDR3 is 15 residues long. Trimming cost V 6 bases and J 5 bases, with 17 bases left between them. The CDR3 reads CASSNPGRSDQPQHF. Written as DNA, the CDR3 is TGTGCCAGCAGCAACCCCGGGAGGTCGGATCAGCCCCAGCATTTT.